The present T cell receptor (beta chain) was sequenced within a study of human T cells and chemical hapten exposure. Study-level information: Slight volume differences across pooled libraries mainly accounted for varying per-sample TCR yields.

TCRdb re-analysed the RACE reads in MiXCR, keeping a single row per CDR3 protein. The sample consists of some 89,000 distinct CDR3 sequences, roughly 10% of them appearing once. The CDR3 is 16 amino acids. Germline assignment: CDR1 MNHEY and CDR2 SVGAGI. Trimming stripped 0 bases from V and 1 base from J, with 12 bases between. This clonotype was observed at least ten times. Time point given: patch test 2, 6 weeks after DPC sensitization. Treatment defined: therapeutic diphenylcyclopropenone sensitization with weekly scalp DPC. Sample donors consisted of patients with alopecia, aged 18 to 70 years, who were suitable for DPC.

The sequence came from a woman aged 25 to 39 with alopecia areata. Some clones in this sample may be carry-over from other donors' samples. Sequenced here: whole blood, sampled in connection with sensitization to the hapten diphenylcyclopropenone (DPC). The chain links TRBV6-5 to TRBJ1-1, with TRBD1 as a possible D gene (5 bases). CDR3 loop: CASSYSYPGTNTEAFF. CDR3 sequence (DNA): TGTGCCAGCAGTTACTCGTACCCAGGGACGAACACTGAAGCTTTCTTT.